This TCR beta chain is drawn from a study of cytomegalovirus exposure and HLA in healthy donors. Regarding the study as a whole: In an earlier analysis, in some 500 donors, most V segments appeared productive either ~87% or ~30% of the time. A further, later analysis showed that HLA-associated TCR beta chains (compared with equally common others) were more clonally expanded.

Germline V CDR1 and CDR2: LGHNA, YSLEER. Trimming pared 1 base from V and 6 bases from J, leaving 27 bases between. This CDR3 comprises 19 residues. Both 60 Vbeta primers and 13 Jbeta primers went into the PCR. The data were produced by immunoSEQ multiplex PCR, yet TCRdb's version contains in-frame clones alone and is incomplete. The table includes some 190,000 clones, around 78% detected once. Note on this clone: Its antigen is unidentified.

Healthy bone marrow donors made up the donor group. This receptor was identified in a woman between 25 and 40 years old in good health and CMV-seropositive. The genes are TRBV4-3 and TRBJ1-2, with TRBD1 as a possible D gene (5 bases). The sample was PBMCs. This CDR3 is CASSQGWFFGAGQDHGYTF. The CDR3 nucleotides read TGCGCCAGCAGCCAAGGGTGGTTCTTTGGGGCGGGGCAGGATCATGGCTACACCTTC.